These T cell receptor beta chains were read from a single sample in a study of cytomegalovirus exposure and HLA in healthy donors. TCRdb's table, derived via immunoSEQ multiplex PCR, lists solely in-frame clones and lacks some. The profile covers approximately 170,000 clones, with 75% to 90% appearing a single time and less than 2.5% taken by the ten largest. The sequenced sample consisted of PBMCs. The receptors stem from a male donor in good health and CMV-seronegative. The CDR3 runs from the conserved cysteine through the conserved F or W. D genes are given only for firm matches. Part of the rows lack a size; the others show once, few, many or a class for expanded clones.

- | TRBJ2-7 | TRBD2 | TRBV5-1 | CASSLRASGGIEQYF | TGCGCCAGCAGCTTGCGGGCTAGCGGGGGCATCGAGCAGTACTTC
- | TRBJ2-7 | - | TRBV6-6 | CASSPEIGFSYEQYF | TGTGCCAGCAGCCCGGAGATCGGATTTTCCTACGAGCAGTACTTC
- | TRBJ2-7 | - | TRBV30 | CAWSLKGTYEQYF | TGTGCCTGGAGTTTGAAGGGGACCTACGAGCAGTACTTC
- | TRBJ2-5 | - | TRBV20-1 | CSARPEETQYF | TGCAGTGCTAGACCTGAAGAGACCCAGTACTTC
- | TRBJ2-5 | TRBD1 | TRBV5-4 | CASSPRTGGEETQYF | TGTGCCAGCAGCCCACGGACAGGGGGCGAAGAGACCCAGTACTTC
- | TRBJ2-2 | - | TRBV19 | CASSIGQGIAGELFF | TGTGCCAGTAGTATTGGCCAGGGGATTGCCGGGGAGCTGTTTTTT
few | TRBJ1-1 | - | TRBV19 | CASSRRTDNTEAFF | TGTGCCAGTAGTAGGCGGACAGACAACACTGAAGCTTTCTTT
- | TRBJ1-5 | TRBD1 | TRBV28 | CASSPPGQGRHQPQHF | TGTGCCAGCAGCCCACCGGGACAGGGGCGCCATCAGCCCCAGCATTTT
- | TRBJ2-7 | TRBD1 | TRBV6-1 | CASSLRQGGYEQYF | TGTGCCAGCAGTCTTCGACAGGGGGGTTACGAGCAGTACTTC
- | TRBJ1-2 | TRBD1 | TRBV10-3 | CAISVGQGGYGYTF | TGTGCCATCAGTGTCGGACAGGGCGGCTATGGCTACACCTTC
- | TRBJ1-2 | - | TRBV6-5 | CASIGHDYGYTF | TGTGCCAGCATCGGACACGACTATGGCTACACCTTC
- | TRBJ1-6 | - | TRBV7-9 | CASSKHEGSPLHF | TGTGCCAGCAGCAAACACGAGGGATCACCCCTCCACTTT
- | TRBJ2-7 | TRBD1 | TRBV25-1 | CASSEYSDRGHEQYF | TGTGCCAGCAGTGAATATTCGGACAGGGGGCACGAGCAGTACTTC
once | TRBJ1-3 | TRBD1 | TRBV13 | CASSLDRGENTIYF | TGTGCCAGCAGCTTAGACAGGGGGGAAAACACCATATATTTT
- | TRBJ2-2 | - | TRBV5-1 | CASSLGGLGLLTGELFF | TGCGCCAGCAGCTTGGGAGGACTCGGGCTGTTGACCGGGGAGCTGTTTTTT
- | TRBJ1-2 | - | TRBV5-4 | CASSLMSAGAVGYTF | TGTGCCAGCAGCTTAATGTCGGCGGGTGCGGTTGGCTACACCTTC
- | TRBJ1-2 | - | TRBV10-3 | CAIQRAGTNYGYTF | TGTGCCATCCAAAGGGCAGGGACAAACTATGGCTACACCTTC
- | TRBJ1-4 | - | TRBV6-5 | CASERRRPNEKLFF | TGTGCCAGCGAGAGGAGGCGGCCTAATGAAAAACTGTTTTTT
- | TRBJ1-3 | - | TRBV30 | CAWSAGEFVGNTIYF | TGTGCCTGGAGTGCTGGGGAGTTCGTTGGAAACACCATATATTTT
- | TRBJ2-7 | - | TRBV5-6 | CASTIGRAYEQYF | TGTGCCAGCACCATTGGCCGGGCCTACGAGCAGTACTTC
once | TRBJ2-2 | TRBD1 | TRBV27 | CASRRQGGGTGELFF | TGTGCCAGCAGAAGACAGGGCGGAGGCACCGGGGAGCTGTTTTTT
few | TRBJ2-1 | - | TRBV11-3 | CASSLARYNEQFF | TGTGCCAGCAGCTTAGCCCGTTACAATGAGCAGTTCTTC
once | TRBJ1-1 | - | TRBV5-5 | CASSKAPELNTEAFF | TGTGCCAGCAGTAAGGCCCCGGAGTTGAACACTGAAGCTTTCTTT
- | TRBJ2-1 | - | TRBV4-1 | CASSQDSPGQQFF | TGCGCCAGCAGCCAAGACTCCCCGGGTCAGCAGTTCTTC
- | TRBJ2-3 | - | TRBV7-9 | CASSLRADTQYF | TGTGCCAGCAGCTTAAGAGCAGATACGCAGTATTTT
- | TRBJ1-5 | - | TRBV5-1 | CASSPDSSNQPQHF | TGCGCCAGCAGCCCGGACAGTAGCAATCAGCCCCAGCATTTT
- | TRBJ1-2 | - | TRBV7-9 | CASSLAGADYGYTF | TGTGCCAGCAGCTTAGCAGGGGCCGACTATGGCTACACCTTC
once | TRBJ1-3 | TRBD1 | TRBV2 | CASSFTGAGNTIYF | TGTGCCAGCAGTTTTACAGGGGCTGGAAACACCATATATTTT
- | TRBJ2-7 | - | TRBV27 | CASRLGSEQYF | TGTGCCAGCAGACTAGGGAGCGAGCAGTACTTC
few | TRBJ2-7 | TRBD1 | TRBV2 | CASTGNRGYEQYF | TGTGCCAGCACTGGGAACAGGGGCTACGAGCAGTACTTC
- | TRBJ2-7 | - | TRBV7-8 | CASSGKGALDYEQYF | TGTGCCAGCAGCGGGAAAGGGGCCTTAGACTACGAGCAGTACTTC
- | TRBJ2-6 | TRBD1 | TRBV7-9 | CASSRQGALGANVLTF | TGTGCCAGCAGCCGACAGGGGGCGCTTGGGGCCAACGTCCTGACTTTC
- | TRBJ2-3 | - | TRBV7-2 | CASGRRASTDTQYF | TGTGCCAGCGGAAGGAGGGCGAGCACAGATACGCAGTATTTT
- | TRBJ2-5 | TRBD1 | TRBV4-3 | CASSQDPRQGAVKQYF | TGCGCCAGCAGCCAAGATCCCCGACAGGGAGCCGTGAAGCAGTACTTC
- | TRBJ1-5 | - | TRBV5-6 | CASSLAGSQQPQHF | TGTGCCAGCAGCTTGGCAGGGTCCCAACAGCCCCAGCATTTT
- | TRBJ1-2 | TRBD1 | TRBV5-4 | CASSWASGGSYGYTF | TGTGCCAGCAGCTGGGCCTCAGGGGGCAGCTATGGCTACACCTTC
- | TRBJ2-1 | TRBD2 | TRBV27 | CASSLGLAGGYNEQFF | TGTGCCAGCAGTTTAGGGCTAGCGGGGGGTTACAATGAGCAGTTCTTC
- | TRBJ1-2 | - | TRBV5-1 | CASSPSSGSNYGYTF | TGCGCCAGCAGCCCCTCCTCGGGGTCTAACTATGGCTACACCTTC
few | TRBJ1-2 | TRBD1 | TRBV5-1 | CASSPDRDGYTF | TGCGCCAGCAGCCCGGACAGGGACGGCTACACCTTC
- | TRBJ1-2 | TRBD1 | TRBV19 | CASRPGQGGRYTF | TGTGCCAGTCGGCCGGGACAGGGAGGGCGCTACACCTTC
once | TRBJ2-1 | - | TRBV7-2 | CASSFRLPIYNEQFF | TGTGCCAGCAGCTTCAGACTACCAATCTACAATGAGCAGTTCTTC
few | TRBJ1-1 | - | TRBV27 | CASSLTGLDTEAFF | TGTGCCAGCAGTCTCACAGGGTTGGACACTGAAGCTTTCTTT
- | TRBJ2-7 | - | TRBV5-1 | CASSVGTFYEQYF | TGCGCCAGCAGCGTGGGGACATTCTACGAGCAGTACTTC
once | TRBJ1-2 | TRBD1 | TRBV7-8 | CASSSTGLLDYGYTF | TGTGCCAGCAGCTCGACAGGGCTTCTAGACTATGGCTACACCTTC
- | TRBJ2-3 | - | TRBV29-1 | CSVWGGASTDTQYF | TGCAGCGTGTGGGGGGGGGCCTCCACAGATACGCAGTATTTT
- | TRBJ2-2 | - | TRBV7-2 | CASSPNPPGELFF | TGTGCCAGCAGCCCTAATCCCCCCGGGGAGCTGTTTTTT
- | TRBJ2-1 | - | TRBV5-6 | CASSLDLSADYNEQFF | TGTGCCAGCAGCTTGGATCTATCCGCGGACTACAATGAGCAGTTCTTC
- | TRBJ2-1 | TRBD2 | TRBV5-4 | CASSLRLAGGLYNEQFF | TGTGCCAGCAGCTTGCGTCTAGCGGGGGGGCTTTACAATGAGCAGTTCTTC
- | TRBJ2-1 | TRBD2 | TRBV9 | CASSLGGGSYNEQFF | TGTGCCAGCAGCCTGGGGGGGGGTTCCTACAATGAGCAGTTCTTC
- | TRBJ2-1 | - | TRBV27 | CASSPNPILYNEQFF | TGTGCCAGCAGTCCCAATCCAATACTCTACAATGAGCAGTTCTTC
- | TRBJ2-3 | TRBD2 | TRBV6-5 | CASSLGTSPDTQYF | TGTGCCAGCAGTTTGGGGACTAGTCCCGATACGCAGTATTTT
- | TRBJ1-4 | TRBD1 | TRBV5-4 | CASSLARTGGLEKLFF | TGTGCCAGCAGCTTAGCTCGGACAGGGGGTTTGGAAAAACTGTTTTTT
- | TRBJ1-2 | TRBD1 | TRBV6-5 | CASSRQDRRNGYTF | TGTGCCAGCAGCAGGCAGGACAGGCGCAATGGCTACACCTTC